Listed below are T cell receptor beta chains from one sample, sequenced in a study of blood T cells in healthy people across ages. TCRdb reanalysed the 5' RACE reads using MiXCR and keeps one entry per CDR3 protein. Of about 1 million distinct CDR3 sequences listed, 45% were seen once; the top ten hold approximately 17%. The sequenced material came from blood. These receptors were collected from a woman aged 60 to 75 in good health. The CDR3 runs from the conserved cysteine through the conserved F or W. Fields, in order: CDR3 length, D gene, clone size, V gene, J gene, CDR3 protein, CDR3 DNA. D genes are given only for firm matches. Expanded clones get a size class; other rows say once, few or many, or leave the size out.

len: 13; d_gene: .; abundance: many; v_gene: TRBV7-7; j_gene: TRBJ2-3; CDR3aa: CASSLARTDTQYF; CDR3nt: TGTGCCAGCAGCTTGGCCCGCACAGATACGCAGTATTTT
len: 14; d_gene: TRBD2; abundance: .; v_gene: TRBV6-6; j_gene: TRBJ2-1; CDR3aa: CASSTSGSAGEQFF; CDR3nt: TGTGCCAGCAGTACTAGCGGGAGCGCCGGTGAGCAGTTCTTC
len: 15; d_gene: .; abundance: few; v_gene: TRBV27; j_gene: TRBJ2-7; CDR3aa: CASRAAAGAFYEQYF; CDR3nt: TGTGCCAGCAGAGCCGCGGCAGGGGCGTTCTACGAGCAGTACTTC
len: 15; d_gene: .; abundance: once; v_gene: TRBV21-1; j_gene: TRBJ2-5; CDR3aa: CASNKDEEYQETQYF; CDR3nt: TGTGCCAGCAACAAAGATGAGGAGTACCAAGAGACCCAGTACTTC
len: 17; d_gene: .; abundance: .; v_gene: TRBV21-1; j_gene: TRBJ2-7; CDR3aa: CASSNQGMGQGRHEQYF; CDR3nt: TGTGCCAGCAGCAACCAAGGAATGGGACAGGGTAGGCACGAGCAGTACTTC
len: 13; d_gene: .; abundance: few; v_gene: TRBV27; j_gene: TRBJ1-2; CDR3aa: CASSLEGLGGYTF; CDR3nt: TGTGCCAGCAGTTTAGAGGGGCTGGGTGGCTACACCTTC
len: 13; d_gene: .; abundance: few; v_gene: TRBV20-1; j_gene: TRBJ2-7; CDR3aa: CSARWLSFYEQYF; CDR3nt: TGCAGTGCTAGATGGCTATCTTTCTACGAGCAGTACTTC
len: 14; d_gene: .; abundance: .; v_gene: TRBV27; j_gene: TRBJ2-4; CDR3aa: CAAARAGAKNIQYF; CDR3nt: TGTGCCGCCGCCCGAGCGGGAGCCAAAAACATTCAGTACTTC
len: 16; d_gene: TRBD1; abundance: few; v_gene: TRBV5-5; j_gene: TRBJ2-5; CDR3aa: CASSLLPDRGPETQYF; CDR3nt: TGTGCCAGCAGCTTACTCCCGGACAGGGGGCCAGAGACCCAGTACTTC
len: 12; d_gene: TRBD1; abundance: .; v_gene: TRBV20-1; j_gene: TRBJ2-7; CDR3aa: CSAWDRSYEQYF; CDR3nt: TGCAGTGCCTGGGACAGGAGTTACGAGCAGTACTTC
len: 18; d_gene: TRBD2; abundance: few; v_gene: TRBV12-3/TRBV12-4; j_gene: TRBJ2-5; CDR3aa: CASSFGTSGTSSVQTQYF; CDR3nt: TGTGCCAGCAGTTTCGGGACTAGCGGGACCTCCTCTGTCCAGACCCAGTACTTC
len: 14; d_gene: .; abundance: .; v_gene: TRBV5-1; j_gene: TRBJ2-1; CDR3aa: CASNPDGSYNEQFF; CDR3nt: TGCGCCAGCAACCCGGACGGCTCCTACAATGAGCAGTTCTTC
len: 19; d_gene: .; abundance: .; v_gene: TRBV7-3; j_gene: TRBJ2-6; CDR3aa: CASSLISGLGGTGANVLTF; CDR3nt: TGTGCCAGCAGCTTAATATCAGGATTAGGAGGGACTGGGGCCAACGTCCTGACTTTC
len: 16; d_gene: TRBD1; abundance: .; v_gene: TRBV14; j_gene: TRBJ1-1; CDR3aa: CASSQDITGAGTEAFF; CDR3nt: TGTGCCAGCAGCCAAGATATAACAGGGGCCGGCACTGAAGCTTTCTTT
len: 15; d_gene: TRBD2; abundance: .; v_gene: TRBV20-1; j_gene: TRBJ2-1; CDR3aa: CSARGTSGNYNEQFF; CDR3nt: TGCAGTGCCCGGGGGACTAGCGGCAACTACAATGAGCAGTTCTTC
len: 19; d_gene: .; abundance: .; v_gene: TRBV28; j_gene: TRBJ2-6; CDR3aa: CASSLVWGGAPSGANVLTF; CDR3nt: TGTGCCAGCAGTTTAGTATGGGGGGGGGCCCCCTCTGGGGCCAACGTCCTGACTTTC
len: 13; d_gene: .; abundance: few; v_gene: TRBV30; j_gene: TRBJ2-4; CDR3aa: CAYGVEGWSEQYF; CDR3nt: TGTGCCTATGGGGTCGAGGGGTGGAGTGAGCAGTACTTC
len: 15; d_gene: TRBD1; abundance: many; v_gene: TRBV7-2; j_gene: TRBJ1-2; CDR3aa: CASSPRDRDSYGYTF; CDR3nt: TGTGCCAGCAGCCCCAGGGACAGGGATAGCTATGGCTACACCTTC
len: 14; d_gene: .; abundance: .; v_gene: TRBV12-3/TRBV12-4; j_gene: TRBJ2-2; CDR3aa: CASNSPGRGGELFF; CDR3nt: TGTGCCAGCAACTCCCCGGGGAGAGGCGGGGAGCTGTTTTTT
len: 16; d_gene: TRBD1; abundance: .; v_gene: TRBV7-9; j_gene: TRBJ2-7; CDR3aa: CASSLSLGQGIYEQYF; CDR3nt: TGTGCCAGCAGCCTATCCCTCGGACAGGGGATCTACGAGCAGTACTTC
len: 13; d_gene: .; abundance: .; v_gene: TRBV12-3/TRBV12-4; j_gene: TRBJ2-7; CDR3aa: CASKRDTTYEQYF; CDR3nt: TGTGCCAGCAAAAGGGACACAACCTACGAGCAGTACTTC
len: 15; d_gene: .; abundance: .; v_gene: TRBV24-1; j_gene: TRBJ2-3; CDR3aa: CATSVQGTSTDTQYF; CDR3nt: TGTGCCACCAGCGTACAGGGCACTAGCACAGATACGCAGTATTTT
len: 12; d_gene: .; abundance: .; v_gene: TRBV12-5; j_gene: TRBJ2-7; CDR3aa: CASQGSTYEQYF; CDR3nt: TGTGCTAGTCAGGGGTCGACCTACGAGCAGTACTTC
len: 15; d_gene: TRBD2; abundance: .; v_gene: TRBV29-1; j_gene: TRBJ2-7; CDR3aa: CSVEGLAEPTNEQYF; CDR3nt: TGCAGCGTTGAGGGACTAGCGGAGCCGACCAATGAGCAGTACTTC
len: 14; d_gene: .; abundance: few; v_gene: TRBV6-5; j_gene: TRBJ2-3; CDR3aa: CASSHGGGTDTQYF; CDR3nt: TGTGCCAGCAGTCACGGAGGTGGCACAGATACGCAGTATTTT
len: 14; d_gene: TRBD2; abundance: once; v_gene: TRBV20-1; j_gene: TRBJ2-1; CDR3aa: CSARMAGVVREQFF; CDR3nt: TGCAGTGCTAGGATGGCGGGAGTGGTTCGTGAGCAGTTCTTC
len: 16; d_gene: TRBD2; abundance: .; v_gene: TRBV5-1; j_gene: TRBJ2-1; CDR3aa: CASSLYSGVIYNEQFF; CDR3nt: TGCGCCAGCAGCTTGTATAGCGGGGTAATCTACAATGAGCAGTTCTTC
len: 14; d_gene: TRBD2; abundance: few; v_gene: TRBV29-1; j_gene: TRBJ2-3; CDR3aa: CSVWGGFGTDTQYF; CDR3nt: TGCAGCGTTTGGGGGGGGTTCGGCACAGATACGCAGTATTTT
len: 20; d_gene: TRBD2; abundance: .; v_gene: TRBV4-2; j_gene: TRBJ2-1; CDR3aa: CASSQQGGTSGRVGNFVQFF; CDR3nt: TGTGCCAGCAGCCAACAAGGGGGGACTAGCGGGAGAGTCGGCAATTTCGTGCAGTTCTTC
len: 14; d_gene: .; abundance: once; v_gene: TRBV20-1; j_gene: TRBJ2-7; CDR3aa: CSARGGHNAGEQYF; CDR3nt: TGCAGTGCTAGAGGTGGGCACAACGCGGGTGAGCAGTACTTC
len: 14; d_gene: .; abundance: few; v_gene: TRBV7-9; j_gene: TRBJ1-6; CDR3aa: CASSLFNTNSPLHF; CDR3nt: TGTGCCAGCAGCTTATTCAACACAAATTCACCCCTCCACTTT
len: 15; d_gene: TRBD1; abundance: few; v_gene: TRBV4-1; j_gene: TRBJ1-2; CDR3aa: CASSRGPTGGYGYTF; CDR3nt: TGCGCCAGCAGCAGGGGCCCCACAGGGGGCTATGGCTACACCTTC
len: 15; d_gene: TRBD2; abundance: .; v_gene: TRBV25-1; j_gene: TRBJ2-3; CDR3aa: CASSSGGAETDTQYF; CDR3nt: TGTGCCAGCAGTTCGGGAGGGGCCGAGACAGATACGCAGTATTTT
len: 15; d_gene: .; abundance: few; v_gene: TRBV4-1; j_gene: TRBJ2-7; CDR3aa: CASSRSQVAGDEQYF; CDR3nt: TGCGCCAGCAGCCGATCCCAGGTCGCCGGGGACGAGCAGTACTTC
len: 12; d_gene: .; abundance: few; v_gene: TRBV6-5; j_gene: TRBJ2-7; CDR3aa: CASRSSSYEQYF; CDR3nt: TGTGCCAGCAGATCCAGCTCCTACGAGCAGTACTTC
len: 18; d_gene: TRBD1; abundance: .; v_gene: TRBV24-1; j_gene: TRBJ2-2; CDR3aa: CATSDTSGTGAATGELFF; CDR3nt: TGTGCCACCAGTGACACCTCCGGGACAGGGGCAGCCACCGGGGAGCTGTTTTTT
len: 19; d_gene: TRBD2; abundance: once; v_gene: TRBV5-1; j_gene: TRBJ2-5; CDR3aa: CASSLASIGLAGNSETQYF; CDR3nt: TGCGCCAGCAGCTTGGCGAGTATCGGACTAGCGGGAAATTCGGAGACCCAGTACTTC
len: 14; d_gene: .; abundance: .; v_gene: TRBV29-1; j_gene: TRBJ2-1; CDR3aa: CSGVADLSYNEQFF; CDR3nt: TGCAGCGGAGTAGCGGACCTGTCCTACAATGAGCAGTTCTTC
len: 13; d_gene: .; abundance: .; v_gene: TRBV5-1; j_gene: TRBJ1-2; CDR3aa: CASHGEGSRGYTF; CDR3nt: TGCGCCAGCCATGGAGAAGGGTCGAGGGGCTACACCTTC
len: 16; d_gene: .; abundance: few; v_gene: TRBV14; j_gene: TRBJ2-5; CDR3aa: CASSQDDQGLEETQYF; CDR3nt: TGTGCCAGCAGCCAAGATGACCAGGGGCTGGAGGAGACCCAGTACTTC
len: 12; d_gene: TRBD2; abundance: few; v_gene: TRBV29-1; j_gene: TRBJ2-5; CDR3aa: CSVGRGKETQYF; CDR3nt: TGCAGCGTTGGGCGGGGGAAAGAGACCCAGTACTTC
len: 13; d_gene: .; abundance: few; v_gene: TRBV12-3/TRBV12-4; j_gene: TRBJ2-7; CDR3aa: CASRTGRRDEQYF; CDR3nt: TGTGCCAGCAGAACAGGGAGGAGGGACGAGCAGTACTTC
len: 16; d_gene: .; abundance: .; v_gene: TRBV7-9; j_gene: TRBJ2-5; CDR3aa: CASRPPGLRYQETQYF; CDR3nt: TGTGCCAGCAGACCCCCGGGACTCCGGTACCAAGAGACCCAGTACTTC
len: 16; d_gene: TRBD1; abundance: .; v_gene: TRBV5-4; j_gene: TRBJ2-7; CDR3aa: CASSLGGQGISYEQYF; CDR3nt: TGTGCCAGCAGCTTGGGGGGACAGGGTATCTCCTACGAGCAGTACTTC
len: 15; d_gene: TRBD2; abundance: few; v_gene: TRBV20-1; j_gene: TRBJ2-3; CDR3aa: CSVPGGRARMDTQYF; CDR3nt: TGCAGTGTCCCTGGCGGGAGGGCCAGAATGGATACGCAGTATTTT
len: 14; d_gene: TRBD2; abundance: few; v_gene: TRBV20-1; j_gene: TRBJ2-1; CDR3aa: CSATDISGSREQFF; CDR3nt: TGCAGTGCTACCGATATTAGCGGGAGCCGTGAGCAGTTCTTC
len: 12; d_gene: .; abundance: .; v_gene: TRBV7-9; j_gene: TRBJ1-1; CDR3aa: CSSSQTYTEAFF; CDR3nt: TGTTCCAGCAGTCAGACATACACTGAAGCTTTCTTT
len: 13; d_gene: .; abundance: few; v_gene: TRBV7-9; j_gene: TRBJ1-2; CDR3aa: CASSLEGQRGYTF; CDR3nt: TGTGCCAGCAGCCTTGAGGGGCAACGAGGCTACACCTTC
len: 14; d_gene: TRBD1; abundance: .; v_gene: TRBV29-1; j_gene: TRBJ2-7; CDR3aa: CSVTGQQWGYEQYF; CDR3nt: TGCAGCGTGACAGGGCAACAATGGGGCTACGAGCAGTACTTC
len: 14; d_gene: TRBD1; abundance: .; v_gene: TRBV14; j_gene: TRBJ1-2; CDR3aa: CASSQGQGFGGYTF; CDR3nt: TGTGCCAGCAGCCAGGGACAGGGTTTTGGTGGCTACACCTTC
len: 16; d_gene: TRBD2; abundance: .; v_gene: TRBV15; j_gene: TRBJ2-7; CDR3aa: CATSRSPGGRAYEQYF; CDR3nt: TGTGCCACCAGCAGATCCCCAGGCGGGAGGGCCTACGAGCAGTACTTC
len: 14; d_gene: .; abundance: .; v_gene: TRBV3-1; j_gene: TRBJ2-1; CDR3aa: CASSQGGISGEQFF; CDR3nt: TGTGCCAGCAGCCAAGGGGGCATAAGCGGGGAGCAGTTCTTC
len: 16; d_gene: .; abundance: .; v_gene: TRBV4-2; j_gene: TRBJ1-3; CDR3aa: CASSPETGLSGNTIYF; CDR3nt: TGTGCCAGCAGCCCAGAGACAGGTTTATCTGGAAACACCATATATTTT